This TCR beta chain appears in the sequencing data of a study of glioma-infiltrating T cells. Whole-study findings and limits: Non-neoplastic patients had below-expected tissue-blood divergence, while all gliomas exceeded expectation. CDR3 overlap between tissue and blood was very small.

Amplification of TCR alpha and beta CDR3 regions from RNA used iRepertoire nested multiplex PCR. TCRdb re-called the multiplex PCR reads through MiXCR, storing one row per CDR3 protein. This repertoire shows about 190,000 distinct CDR3 sequences, roughly a third found once; its top ten account for just over 20%. J gave up 4 bases and V 4 bases, and 5 bases lay outside the gene matches. The CDR3 is made up of 17 amino acids. In the case of this clonotype: Its antigen remains unknown.

This rearrangement joins TRBV12-3 or TRBV12-4 to TRBJ2-1; TRBD2 agrees at 15 bases. The sample consisted of glioma tissue, nonneoplastic brain tissue, or PBMCs (not recorded which). The sequence derives from a human donor with low-grade glioma or glioblastoma, undergoing nonglioma brain surgery, or in good health (not recorded which). This CDR3 reads CASSSAGTSGRYNEQFF. CDR3 nucleotide sequence: TGTGCCAGCAGTTCCGCGGGGACTAGCGGGAGGTACAATGAGCAGTTCTTC.